This entry lists 5 T cell receptor beta chains sequenced from one sample in a study of blood T cell repertoires in COVID-19. This table comes from immunoSEQ multiplex PCR, and its TCRdb copy is limited to in-frame clones, with some not included. In the table there are fewer than 80,000 clones, nearly 90% of which are singletons. The sample was peripheral blood. These receptors were obtained from a man between 50 and 59 years old with acute or convalescent COVID-19.

This chain links TRBV6-1 with TRBJ2-7; weak D call: TRBD2 (5 bases). V lost 0 bases, J lost 7 bases, and 13 bases lay in between. The CDR3 extends over 14 amino acids. Germline CDR1 is MNHNS and CDR2 is SASEGT. The CDR3 sequence is CASSEAAARFEQYF. Here the CDR3 DNA reads TGTGCCAGCAGTGAAGCAGCGGCACGCTTTGAGCAGTACTTC.

V and J are TRBV2 and TRBJ1-5; the D is unclear. V was clipped by 5 bases and J by 0 bases, with 8 bases between them. The CDR3 is made up of 14 amino acids. Germline loops: CDR1 SNHLY, CDR2 FYNNEI. Written as DNA, the CDR3 is TGTGCCAGCAGTACAGAATATAGCAATCAGCCCCAGCATTTT. Encoded protein: CASSTEYSNQPQHF.

This clone came up once. The V gene is TRBV5-1, the J gene TRBJ2-5, with a weak D call TRBD2 (6 bases). Trimming shortened V by 3 bases and J by 1 base, and 19 bases separated the two germline ends. The CDR3 totals 17 residues. Germline CDR1 reads SGHRS; CDR2 reads YFSETQ. The CDR3: CASSSLLGGSSQETQYF. CDR3 sequence (DNA): TGCGCCAGCAGCTCCCTGCTGGGGGGTAGTAGCCAAGAGACCCAGTACTTC.

The V gene is TRBV24-1, the J gene TRBJ1-2, with TRBD1 matching 9 bases. The CDR3 is 12 amino acids. Unmatched junction bases numbered 1, after V lost 4 bases and J lost 8 bases. From germline, CDR1 is KGHDR and CDR2 SFDVKD. CDR3 protein: CATSDTGGGYTF. The CDR3 coding sequence is TGTGCCACCAGTGACACAGGGGGCGGCTACACCTTC.

The chain is built from TRBV21-1 and TRBJ1-6; the D call TRBD1 from the table was never checked on the DNA. TRBV21-1 is termed a pseudogene. This CDR3 contains 16 residues. Written as DNA, the CDR3 is TGTGCCAGCAGCAAGATCCAGGAAAGATCACATTCACCCCTCCACTTT. Translating it yields CASSKIQERSHSPLHF.